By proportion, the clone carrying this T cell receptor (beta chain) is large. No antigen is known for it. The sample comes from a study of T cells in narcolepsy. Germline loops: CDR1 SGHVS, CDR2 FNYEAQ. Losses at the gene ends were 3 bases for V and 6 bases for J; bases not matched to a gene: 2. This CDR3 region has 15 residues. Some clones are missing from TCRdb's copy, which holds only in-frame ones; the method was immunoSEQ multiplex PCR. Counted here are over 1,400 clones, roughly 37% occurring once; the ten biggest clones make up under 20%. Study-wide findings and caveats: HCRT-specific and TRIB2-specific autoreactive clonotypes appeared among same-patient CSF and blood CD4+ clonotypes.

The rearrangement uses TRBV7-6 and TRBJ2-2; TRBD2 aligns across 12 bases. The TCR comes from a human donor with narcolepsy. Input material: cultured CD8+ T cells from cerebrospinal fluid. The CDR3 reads CASSFPSGGAGELFF. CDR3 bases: TGTGCCAGCAGCTTCCCTAGCGGGGGGGCCGGGGAGCTGTTTTTT.